The clone carrying this T cell receptor (beta chain) was detected many times. Its target is unknown. The record originates from a study of T cells after yellow fever vaccination. Looking at the study overall: The fractions with low cell numbers were processed using SMART-Seq v4 Ultra Low Input.

UMIs and a universal primer site were added when TCR cDNA was made by 5'RACE template switching. From the 5' RACE reads, TCRdb called clonotypes with MiXCR, one entry per CDR3 protein. The sample holds about 510,000 distinct CDR3 sequences, 20% to 25% seen once. Findings and limits, study-wide: Only a minor proportion of clonotypes was detected across both CD4 and CD8 compartments.

CDR3 length: 15 residues. CDR1 and CDR2 from the germline V gene are LGHNA and YSLEER. V shed 8 bases and J 6 bases; nucleotides not matched to a gene: 11. This clonotype was obtained from a man aged 18 to 30 who received the YFV17D yellow fever vaccine. This chain connects TRBV4-3 to TRBJ2-1, with 9 bases that match TRBD1. The starting material was PBMCs, obtained 21 days after the first yellow fever vaccination. The CDR3 DNA reads as TGCGCCAGCGGGCCGTTGGGACAGGGAGGCAATGAGCAGTTCTTC. Amino acid sequence: CASGPLGQGGNEQFF.